This T cell receptor beta chain was sequenced during a study of blood T cell repertoires in COVID-19. Background on the study: Samples representing acute and convalescent COVID-19 were sourced from the United States, Italy and Spain.

Assay used: immunoSEQ multiplex PCR; TCRdb lists only in-frame clones, some missing. The sample records approximately 75,000 clones, 74% being singletons. This clone was counted a few times. Germline V gene sequence: CDR1 SGHAT, CDR2 FQNNGV. The CDR3 covers 13 residues. The V end was cut by 2 bases, the J end by 2 bases, with 6 bases between. The TCR originated in a human donor with acute or convalescent COVID-19. The donor label of this sample is uncertain. The sample taken for sequencing was peripheral blood. This chain connects TRBV11-2 to TRBJ2-5; D is unclear. This CDR3 reads CASSLNSQETQYF. The DNA of the CDR3 is TGTGCCAGCAGCTTAAACAGTCAAGAGACCCAGTACTTC.